The 27 T cell receptor beta chains below were found in one sample sequenced in a study of tumor-infiltrating lymphocytes in primary liver carcinoma. Starting from around 0.45 ug of total RNA, TCR beta cDNA was produced with a primer in the constant region. Slightly modified ARM-PCR, run as three nested multiplex PCR rounds, produced the TCR beta libraries. Researchers ran the first two PCR rounds for approximately 9 cycles each with TRBV1-TRBV30 forward primers and a C-beta reverse primer. TCRdb re-analysed the multiplex PCR reads in MiXCR, keeping a single row per CDR3 protein. The data contain some 180,000 distinct CDR3 sequences, just under 85% of them seen just once; the ten biggest clones take up 18%. Co-extracting RNA and DNA was done with 20-30 mg of unsorted bulk tissue as input. Sequencing used tumor tissue from primary liver carcinoma. These receptors originate from a man between 35 and 55 years old with primary liver carcinoma and hepatitis B virus infection.

The CDR3 DNA reads TGCAGCGTTGAACCGTCCGGGAGTAGCGGGAGAAATGAGCAGTTCTTC. Protein sequence: CSVEPSGSSGRNEQFF. The chain couples TRBV29-1 to TRBJ2-1; 9 bases map to TRBD2. Germline V lookup: CDR1 SQVTM, CDR2 ANQGSEA. This CDR3 is 16 amino acids long. V was clipped by 2 bases and J by 7 bases; unmatched bases: 12.

Comments on this clonotype: At one end the junction does not follow the germline gene, possibly because of a read error. This sequence joins TRBV14 and TRBJ2-2, with D perhaps TRBD1 or TRBD2 (5 bases each). CDR3 length equals 13 residues. Germline lookup yields CDR1 SGHDN and CDR2 FVKESK. CDR3 protein: CVSSSQITGDLFF. The CDR3 nucleotides are TGTGTCAGCAGCTCTCAGATCACCGGGGACCTGTTTTTT.

Note on this clonotype: In this CDR3 the conserved last residue, phenylalanine or tryptophan, is missing, so a read error is likely. The chain has TRBV11-3 and TRBJ2-1; D is uncertain. This CDR3 region has 12 residues. Germline values: CDR1 SGHNT, CDR2 YENEEA. CDR3 in amino acids: CVNSLNADEQFL. Here the CDR3 DNA reads TGTGTCAACAGCTTAAATGCCGATGAGCAGTTCTTA.

Note on this clonotype: The junction and the germline gene differ at one end; a read error may be behind it. V usage is TRBV28 and J usage is TRBJ2-4, with D unclear. This CDR3 is 16 amino acids long. Germline loops: CDR1 MDHEN, CDR2 SYDVKM. The chain's CDR3 is CGSSQPNSIVKSIQYF. CDR3 in DNA: TGTGGCAGCAGTCAACCGAACAGTATAGTCAAAAGCATTCAGTACTTC.

A word on this clonotype: The junction differs from germline at one of its ends, possibly a read error. This chain joins TRBV6-2 or TRBV6-3 and TRBJ2-6, with D possibly TRBD2 on 6 matching bases. Germline V CDR1 and CDR2: MNHEY, SVGEGT. The length of the CDR3 is 16 residues. The CDR3 reads CVSSYVGLSGANVLTF. The CDR3 coding sequence is TGTGTCAGCAGTTACGTGGGACTCTCTGGGGCCAATGTCCTGACTTTC.

The chain employs TRBV12-3 or TRBV12-4 and TRBJ2-7, with D maybe TRBD2 (6 bases). Trimming pared 10 bases from V and 7 bases from J, leaving 23 bases between. The CDR3 loop spans 14 amino acids. The chain's CDR3 is CATSIPGLPYEQYF. The DNA for the CDR3 is TGTGCCACCAGCATCCCGGGACTCCCATATGAGCAGTACTTC.

Turning to this clonotype: A read error may be the cause here, since a much bigger clone is one base away. This sequence joins TRBV5-1 and TRBJ1-5, with 10 bases fitting TRBD1. This CDR3 region has 15 residues. The germline V gene has CDR1 SGHRS and CDR2 YFSETQ. CDR3 residues: CASGLGTGVNQPQHF. CDR3 nucleotide sequence: TGCGCCAGCGGCTTGGGGACAGGGGTCAATCAGCCCCAGCATTTT.

About this clonotype: The junction and the germline gene differ at one end; a read error may be behind it. The rearrangement links TRBV6-5 to TRBJ2-6; D uncertain. The CDR3 spans 14 residues. CDR1 MNHEY and CDR2 SVGAGI come from the germline V gene. The CDR3 nucleotides read TGTGCCAGCATTTACTCATCTGGGGCCAACGTCCTGACTTTC. Amino acid sequence: CASIYSSGANVLTF.

In this sample, this clonotype turned up many times. The gene calls are TRBV28 and TRBJ2-5, with D possibly matching TRBD2 (6 bases). V was clipped by 4 bases and J by 5 bases, with 8 bases between them. This CDR3 is 12 amino acids long. Germline CDR1 and CDR2: MDHEN and SYDVKM. In nucleotides, the CDR3 is TGTGCCAGCAGTTGGGGGACTGAGACCCAGTACTTC. Encoded protein: CASSWGTETQYF.

Points on this clonotype: It may be a read error: a sequence one base away is much more abundant. The chain carries TRBV5-1 and TRBJ2-1; TRBD1 matches at 8 bases. The CDR3 has 15 amino acids. From germline, CDR1 is SGHRS and CDR2 YFSETQ. CDR3 DNA: TGCGCCAGCAGCTCTCAGGGGGCAGCCTACTATGAGCAGTTCTTC. Its translation is CASSSQGAAYYEQFF.

This clonotype was seen a single time. A junction end diverges from the germline sequence, so it may reflect a read error. The rearrangement links TRBV4-1 to TRBJ2-3, with TRBD2 matching over 16 bases. The germline V gene encodes CDR1 MGHRA and CDR2 YSYEKL. CDR3 length: 19 residues. Here the CDR3 reads CASNQSGTSGGAATDTQYF. In DNA, the CDR3 is TGCGCCAGCAACCAATCCGGGACTAGCGGGGGGGCTGCGACAGATACGCAGTATTTT.

Regarding this clonotype: A junction end diverges from the germline sequence, so it may reflect a read error. The genes are TRBV11-1 and TRBJ2-5; 7 nucleotides line up with TRBD2. This CDR3 is built from 15 residues. Germline V gene lookup returns CDR1 SGHAT and CDR2 FQDESV (reference sequence). CDR3 amino acids: CASTLTGLTGETHYF. CDR3 DNA sequence: TGTGCCAGTACCCTCACGGGACTAACGGGAGAGACCCACTACTTC. The entire variable domain, with the rest obtained from reference TRBV11-1 and TRBJ2-5, is as follows: EAEVAQSPRYKITEKSQAVAFWCDPISGHATLYWYRQILGQGPELLVQFQDESVVDDSQLPKDRFSAERLKGVDSTLKIQPAELGDSAMYLCASTLTGLTGETHYFGPGTRLLVL.

A remark on this clonotype: Germline and junction disagree at one end, which may indicate a read error. This chain links TRBV4-1 with TRBJ2-3; 9 nucleotides align to TRBD2. This CDR3 is built from 18 residues. Germline assignment: CDR1 MGHRA and CDR2 YSYEKL. The DNA of the CDR3 is TGCGCCAGCAGCCAAGGGGGGGGACTAGCAGGAGGACCAGATAAGCAGTATTTT. Its translation: CASSQGGGLAGGPDKQYF.

Concerning this clonotype: Likely a read error: the CDR3 ends without its conserved phenylalanine or tryptophan. The chain employs TRBV11-2 and TRBJ1-6; TRBD1 is a possible D gene (5 bases). This CDR3 has 16 residues. Germline loops: CDR1 SGHAT, CDR2 FQNNGV. The V end lost 1 base, the J end lost 4 bases, and 11 bases lay between the germline ends. CDR3 in amino acids: CASSLGDDGYNSPLHY. As DNA, the CDR3 is TGTGCCAGCAGCTTAGGGGACGATGGATATAATTCACCCCTCCACTAT.

With respect to this clonotype: One end of the junction does not line up with germline, which may come from a read error. V gene TRBV30 combines with J gene TRBJ2-5; possible D gene TRBD1, 8 bases. This CDR3 has 13 amino acids. Germline V lookup: CDR1 GTSNPN, CDR2 SVGIG (reference sequence). The CDR3 region is CVLNTGGAETQYF. The CDR3 DNA reads as TGTGTCTTAAACACAGGGGGGGCAGAGACCCAGTATTTC.

Comment on this clonotype: The junction differs from germline at one of its ends, possibly a read error. The rearrangement links TRBV11-3 to TRBJ2-3; D tentatively fits TRBD1 or TRBD2 (6 bases each). The CDR3 consists of 15 residues. Germline CDR1 reads SGHNT; CDR2 reads YENEEA. The chain's CDR3 is CASSFRRRGTDTQYF. The CDR3 bases are TGCGCCAGCAGCTTTAGAAGGAGGGGGACAGATACGCAGTATTTT. The full variable domain, completed using reference TRBV11-3 and TRBJ2-3, is EAGVVQSPRYKIIEKKQPVAFWCNPISGHNTLYWYLQNLGQGPELLIRYENEEAVDDSQLPKDRFSAERLKGVDSTLKIQPAELGDSAVYLCASSFRRRGTDTQYFGPGTRLTVL.

Of note for this clonotype: One end of the junction does not line up with germline, which may come from a read error. V gene TRBV29-1 combines with J gene TRBJ2-7; D ambiguous. Germline lookup yields CDR1 SQVTM and CDR2 ANQGSEA. The CDR3 sequence is 16 residues long. CDR3 DNA sequence: TGCAGCGCCATGACATCTGAGACCGGCACTCCCTACGGGCAGCACTTC. Its translation: CSAMTSETGTPYGQHF.

Remarks on this clonotype: Its ends do not fully match the called genes, so a read error is possible. The chain couples TRBV6-5 to TRBJ1-4; TRBD1 matches 11 bases. Per germline, CDR1 MNHEY and CDR2 SVGAGI. The CDR3 is made up of 18 amino acids. CDR3 amino acids: CASSYSGGTGGKNEQLFF. The CDR3 DNA is TGTGCCAGCAGTTACTCAGGAGGGACAGGGGGGAAAAATGAACAACTCTTTTTT.

The chain joins TRBV11-2 to TRBJ1-4; possibly TRBD1 for D (6 bases). There are 14 residues in the CDR3. CDR1 and CDR2 from the germline V gene are SGHAT and FQNNGV. The germline V and J ends were trimmed by 11 bases and 14 bases, with 27 bases remaining between them. The CDR3 here is CAGSLDLGGLRLFF. CDR3 DNA sequence: TGTGCCGGTAGCTTGGATCTTGGGGGGCTCAGGCTGTTTTTT. Using reference TRBV11-2 and TRBJ1-4 for the parts outside the CDR3, the full variable domain is EAGVAQSPRYKIIEKRQSVAFWCNPISGHATLYWYQQILGQGPKLLIQFQNNGVVDDSQLPKDRFSAERLKGVDSTLKIQPAKLEDSAVYLCAGSLDLGGLRLFFGSGTQLSVL.

This clonotype was seen at least ten times. V is TRBV6-1 and J is TRBJ2-2, with 7 bases fitting TRBD1. Germline V gene lookup returns CDR1 MNHNS and CDR2 SASEGT. The CDR3 totals 17 residues. V shed 4 bases and J 2 bases; nucleotides not matched to a gene: 10. The chain's CDR3 is CASSAQIGTVNTGELFF. CDR3 in DNA: TGTGCCAGCAGTGCCCAAATTGGGACAGTTAACACCGGGGAGCTGTTTTTT.

With regard to this clonotype: One end of the junction does not line up with germline, which may come from a read error. The rearrangement joins TRBV12-3 or TRBV12-4 to TRBJ2-5; the D gene is possibly TRBD2 (6 bases). The CDR3 contains 18 residues. CDR3 in amino acids: CDSSPAGQGSVIQEIQYF. CDR3 bases: TGTGACAGCAGCCCAGCGGGTCAGGGATCGGTAATCCAAGAGATCCAGTACTTC.

Of note for this clonotype: One end of the junction varies from germline; a read error may be responsible. V usage is TRBV29-1 and J usage is TRBJ1-1; D is possibly TRBD1 (5 bases). Germline values: CDR1 SQVTM, CDR2 ANQGSEA. CDR3 length: 14 amino acids. The CDR3 here is CNVDSAGSYTEAFF. In nucleotides, the CDR3 is TGCAACGTTGATTCGGCAGGGAGTTATACTGAAGCCTTCTTT.

In regard to this clonotype: A read error may account for a junction end that differs from germline. The chain joins TRBV4-2 to TRBJ2-2, with TRBD1 identical over 7 bases. There are 17 residues in the CDR3. Germline-derived CDR1 and CDR2 are LGHNA and YNFKEQ. CDR3: CAISQGGLAGDFGELFF. The CDR3 nucleotides are TGTGCCATCAGCCAAGGGGGCCTAGCAGGAGATTTCGGGGAACTGTTTTTT.

The chain couples TRBV4-2 to TRBJ2-1, with D possibly being TRBD2 (5 bases). The CDR3 spans 15 residues. Trimming took 1 base from V and 5 from J, leaving 12 bases between them. In germline, CDR1 is LGHNA, CDR2 YNFKEQ. The CDR3 loop reads CASSQARGLHNEQFF. The CDR3, as DNA: TGTGCCAGCAGCCAAGCTAGAGGACTCCACAATGAGCAGTTCTTC.

A word on this clonotype: At one end, the junction sequence differs from germline, possibly due to a read error. J is TRBJ2-6 and V is TRBV11-2; D may be TRBD1 (6 bases). Germline V lookup: CDR1 SGHAT, CDR2 FQNNGV. The CDR3 loop spans 15 amino acids. The CDR3 DNA is TGTGCCACCCAGCGGCCGCGCTCTGGGGACAACGTCTTGGCTTTC. It yields the protein CATQRPRSGDNVLAF.

The CDR3 bases are TGTGCCAGCAGTTTTAGCACAAATGCGCAGTATTTT. It encodes CASSFSTNAQYF. This chain connects TRBV6-2 or TRBV6-3 to TRBJ2-3; D is ambiguous. Germline V gene data show CDR1 as MNHEY and CDR2 as SVGEGT. V lost 4 bases, J lost 10 bases, and 12 bases lay in between. This CDR3 spans 12 amino acids.

The table lists this clonotype with many counts. The rearrangement links TRBV12-3 or TRBV12-4 to TRBJ2-7, with TRBD2 matching 9 bases. The V segment lost 7 bases and the J segment 4 bases; nucleotides outside the gene matches: 8. The CDR3 covers 14 residues. DNA of the CDR3: TGTGCCAGCACCGCCGGGACTAGCCCTTACGAGCAGTACTTC. This encodes CASTAGTSPYEQYF.